Following are 3 T cell receptor beta chains from one sample sequenced in a study of blood T cell repertoires in COVID-19. Libraries were prepared by immunoSEQ multiplex PCR; TCRdb keeps only in-frame clonotypes and omits some of them. The data show some 120,000 clones, approximately 80% seen once. The sequenced sample consisted of peripheral blood. The receptors originated from a man between 70 and 80 years old with acute or convalescent COVID-19.

This clone came up once. The gene calls are TRBV4-1 and TRBJ1-3, with 7 bases that match TRBD1. Germline CDR1 is MGHRA and CDR2 is YSYEKL. V lost 4 bases, J lost 2 bases, and 5 bases stayed unmatched. This CDR3 comprises 15 residues. CDR3 DNA: TGCGCCAGCAGCCCCGGGACAGTTACTGGAAACACCATATATTTT. Translation gives CASSPGTVTGNTIYF.

The J gene is TRBJ1-4, the V gene TRBV5-1, with 8 bases aligning to TRBD1. V lost 5 bases to trimming and J lost 7 bases; unmatched junction nucleotides: 10. Germline-derived CDR1 and CDR2 are SGHRS and YFSETQ. The CDR3 extends over 15 amino acids. The CDR3 sequence is CASRRGTGGGEKLFF. Written as DNA, the CDR3 is TGCGCCAGCAGAAGGGGTACAGGGGGTGGTGAAAAACTGTTTTTT.

This sequence joins TRBV6-5 and TRBJ1-3; a possible D gene is TRBD1 (6 bases). V was clipped by 7 bases and J by 4 bases, with 14 bases between them. Germline values: CDR1 MNHEY, CDR2 SVGAGI. CDR3 length: 14 residues. CDR3 bases: TGTGCCAGCACCCCTTCCGGACAGGGAAACACCATATATTTT. This translates into CASTPSGQGNTIYF.